The subject of this entry is one TCR beta chain. This entry belongs to a study of blood T cell repertoires in COVID-19. Study-wide context: Both acute and convalescent COVID-19 samples were obtained from the United States, Italy and Spain. T cells, B-cell-depleted T cells, or PBMCs supplied cDNA or gDNA.

The CDR3 consists of 17 residues. The V segment lost 5 bases and the J segment 3 bases; nucleotides outside the gene matches: 12. Germline CDR1 and CDR2: SEHNR and FQNEAQ (reference sequence). Authors' methods: Amplifying reference gene primers gave estimates of nucleated cell counts. TCRdb keeps only in-frame clones here, not all; method: immunoSEQ multiplex PCR. Clone size and V and J calls were adopted from that table, with D and trimming inferred from the DNA. The sample lists just under 40,000 clones, over 70% seen once, with 24% in the top ten. The rearrangement links TRBV7-9 to TRBJ1-5; 8 positions match TRBD1. This receptor was identified in a man aged 45 to 65 with active or convalescent COVID-19. Sequenced input: peripheral blood. The CDR3 reads CASSDNTGTGLNQPQHF. Written as DNA, the CDR3 is TGTGCCAGCAGCGACAATACCGGGACAGGACTCAATCAGCCCCAGCATTTT.